The 30 T cell receptor beta chains given below trace back to one sample, sequenced in a study of human T cells and chemical hapten exposure. The sample's time point: patch test 2, 6 weeks after DPC sensitization. Specified treatment: therapeutic diphenylcyclopropenone sensitization with weekly scalp DPC. Each CDR3 protein is one row after TCRdb ran MiXCR on the RACE reads. The table includes tens of thousands of distinct CDR3 sequences, approximately 10% detected once. The source was whole blood, collected in connection with sensitization to the hapten diphenylcyclopropenone (DPC). The receptors here all came from a man aged 35-49 years with alopecia areata. Some clones in this sample may be carry-over from other donors' samples.

This clonotype was picked up many times. V is TRBV27 and J is TRBJ2-7; D might be TRBD1 (6 bases). CDR3 length: 16 amino acids. The V gene lost 5 bases and the J gene lost 2 bases, with 19 bases spanning the gap. CDR1 MNHEY and CDR2 SMNVEV come from the germline V gene (reference sequence). CDR3 DNA: TGTGCCAGCAGTCTAGGAGTGGACAGCCGAGCCTACGAGCAGTACTTC. This codes for CASSLGVDSRAYEQYF.

Ten or more counts support this clonotype. The chain uses TRBV11-2 and TRBJ2-3, with 12 bases identical to TRBD2. Germline V gene sequence: CDR1 SGHAT, CDR2 FQNNGV. V was pared by 1 base and J by 4 bases, with 3 bases of the junction left unmatched. The CDR3 is 16 residues long. DNA of the CDR3: TGTGCCAGCAGCTTAGTAGGACTAGCGGGATCAGATACGCAGTATTTT. This sequence encodes CASSLVGLAGSDTQYF.

This clonotype was detected ten times or more. The J gene is TRBJ2-5, the V gene TRBV7-9; D is undetermined. Germline CDR1 and CDR2: SEHNR and FQNEAQ (reference sequence). V was clipped by 4 bases and J by 0 bases, with 9 bases between them. The length of the CDR3 is 14 residues. This chain's CDR3 is CASSYVNYQETQYF. CDR3 DNA: TGTGCCAGCAGCTACGTCAACTACCAAGAGACCCAGTACTTC.

This clonotype was seen more than once but under ten times. This chain joins TRBV9 and TRBJ2-5; D may be TRBD1 or TRBD2 (6 bases each). CDR3 length: 14 residues. Trimming shortened V by 3 bases and J by 1 base, and 10 bases separated the two germline ends. Per the germline V gene, CDR1 is SGDLS and CDR2 is YYNGEE. CDR3 sequence: CASSEGGIQETQYF. Written as DNA, the CDR3 is TGTGCCAGCAGCGAGGGGGGTATCCAAGAGACCCAGTACTTC.

This clonotype was picked up many times. The genes are TRBV21-1 and TRBJ2-7. TRBV21-1 constitutes a pseudogene. The CDR3 is 15 residues long. CDR3 residues: CASRPRSSYSYEQYV. CDR3 coding DNA: TGTGCCAGCAGGCCACGGAGCTCCTACTCCTACGAGCAGTACGTC.

This clonotype came up a few times. Mismatch with germline at one junction end may stem from a read error. The rearrangement joins TRBV7-7 to TRBJ2-5; 10 bases map to TRBD2. This CDR3 comprises 16 residues. Germline V gene lookup returns CDR1 SSHAT and CDR2 FNYEAQ (reference sequence). Here the CDR3 DNA reads TGTGCTAGCAGCACCGGACTAGCGGTCGGGGAGGAGACCCAGTACTTC. This sequence encodes CASSTGLAVGEETQYF.

This clonotype was counted at least ten times. The rearrangement joins TRBV7-9 to TRBJ1-5; no firm D call. Trimming removed 3 bases at V and 2 bases at J, with 11 bases between. The CDR3 covers 15 residues. Germline-derived CDR1 and CDR2 are SEHNR and FQNEAQ (reference sequence). The CDR3 bases are TGTGCCAGCAGCTTCGGAGCTTCGGGCAATCAGCCCCAGCATTTT. This translates into CASSFGASGNQPQHF.

This clonotype was counted between two and nine times. The CDR3: CASSLQADYEQYV. CDR3 in DNA: TGTGCCAGCAGCCTACAGGCCGACTACGAGCAGTACGTC. The chain uses TRBV3-2 and TRBJ2-7; TRBD1 reflects the table's D call only, with no check against the DNA. TRBV3-2 is a recognized pseudogene. This CDR3 has 13 amino acids.

V gene TRBV30 combines with J gene TRBJ1-1, with a tentative D call TRBD1 (5 bases). There are 13 residues in the CDR3. Trimming cost V 5 bases and J 4 bases, with 14 bases left between them. Per germline, CDR1 GTSNPN and CDR2 SVGIG (reference sequence). Here the CDR3 reads CAWGPERGTEAFF. As DNA, the CDR3 is TGTGCCTGGGGCCCCGAGAGGGGCACTGAAGCTTTCTTT.

This clonotype was found many times. The chain is built from TRBV30 and TRBJ1-2, with 7 positions matching TRBD1. Germline CDR1 GTSNPN, CDR2 SVGIG (reference sequence). With V trimmed by 4 bases and J by 2 bases, 7 bases remained unmatched. This CDR3 spans 14 amino acids. This CDR3 reads CAWTRTGANYGYTF. DNA of the CDR3: TGTGCCTGGACTCGGACAGGCGCAAACTATGGCTACACCTTC. Full variable domain (outside the CDR3, taken from reference TRBV30 and TRBJ1-2): SQTIHQWPATLVQPVGSPLSLECTVEGTSNPNLYWYRQAAGRGLQLLFYSVGIGQISSEVPQNLSASRPQDRQFILSSKKLLLSDSGFYLCAWTRTGANYGYTFGSGTRLTVV.

This clonotype was observed at least ten times. The V gene is TRBV13, the J gene TRBJ1-1, with a possible D match to TRBD1 (5 bases). Looked up from germline, CDR1 is PRHDT and CDR2 is FYEKMQ (reference sequence). V was trimmed by 0 bases and J by 5 bases, leaving 7 bases between them. This CDR3 is 13 amino acids long. The CDR3 DNA reads TGTGCCAGCAGCTTAGGAAGGGGAACTGAAGCTTTCTTT. It is translated as CASSLGRGTEAFF. Full variable domain (missing parts from reference TRBV13 and TRBJ1-1): AAGVIQSPRHLIKEKRETATLKCYPIPRHDTVYWYQQGPGQDPQFLISFYEKMQSDKGSIPDRFSAQQFSDYHSELNMSSLELGDSALYFCASSLGRGTEAFFGQGTRLTVV.

This clonotype has just a few counts. V gene TRBV30 combines with J gene TRBJ2-7; 7 nucleotides align to TRBD1. Trimming removed 0 bases from V and 0 bases from J; junction bases left unmatched: 2. This CDR3 is built from 14 residues. Germline V gene data show CDR1 as GTSNPN and CDR2 as SVGIG (reference sequence). The CDR3 nucleotides are TGTGCCTGGAGTGTGACAGGGCTCTCCTACGAGCAGTACTTC. Amino acid sequence: CAWSVTGLSYEQYF.

This clonotype was seen a handful of times. This chain joins TRBV4-2 and TRBJ2-3; no definite D call. Trimming stripped 0 bases from V and 4 bases from J, with 14 bases between. The germline V gene encodes CDR1 LGHNA and CDR2 YNFKEQ. The length of the CDR3 is 16 residues. CDR3 sequence reads: CASSQEETTPADTQYF. The CDR3 coding sequence is TGTGCCAGCAGCCAAGAGGAGACAACCCCGGCAGATACGCAGTATTTT.

The CDR3 region is CASSYSSVQTDTQYF. The CDR3, as DNA: TGTGCCAGCAGTTACTCGTCAGTACAAACAGATACGCAGTATTTT. The rearrangement uses TRBV6-5 and TRBJ2-3; D gene uncertain. The germline CDR1 and CDR2 sequences are MNHEY and SVGAGI. Trimming pared 0 bases from V and 3 bases from J, leaving 10 bases between. The CDR3 covers 15 residues.

V usage is TRBV7-2 and J usage is TRBJ2-7, with unresolved D. Deletions cut 0 bases from V and 1 base from J, with 7 bases between. Germline CDR1 is SGHTA and CDR2 is FQGNSA. The CDR3 length is 14 residues. CDR3 nucleotide sequence: TGTGCCAGCAGCTTAGCGTTCAGATCCTACGAGCAGTACTTC. Its translation: CASSLAFRSYEQYF.

There are many counts of this clonotype. The rearrangement joins TRBV7-9 to TRBJ1-5; D perhaps matches TRBD1 (5 bases). This CDR3 comprises 14 residues. Germline V gives CDR1 SEHNR, CDR2 FQNEAQ (reference sequence). Trimming cost V 0 bases and J 2 bases, with 5 bases left between them. CDR3 nucleotides: TGTGCCAGCAGCTTAGCAGGGGGCAATCAGCCCCAGCATTTT. Protein sequence: CASSLAGGNQPQHF.

The chain's CDR3 is CASSFGNEQYV. The CDR3, as DNA: TGTGCCAGCAGTTTTGGGAACGAGCAGTACGTC. The chain joins TRBV12-3 or TRBV12-4 to TRBJ2-7; D is uncertain. This CDR3 has 11 residues. The ends were cut back, 3 bases at V and 5 bases at J, with 5 bases in the middle.

The rearrangement links TRBV6-2 or TRBV6-3 to TRBJ2-7, with TRBD2 as a possible D gene (7 bases). This CDR3 spans 16 amino acids. CDR1 MNHEY and CDR2 SVGEGT come from the germline V gene. This chain's CDR3 is CASSYQASGGGSEQCV. The CDR3, as DNA: TGTGCCAGCAGTTACCAGGCTAGCGGAGGGGGTTCCGAGCAGTGCGTC.

The chain has TRBV6-2 or TRBV6-3 and TRBJ2-3; 7 nucleotides align to TRBD1. Germline values: CDR1 MNHEY, CDR2 SVGEGT. The CDR3 length is 17 residues. J gave up 4 bases and V 6 bases, and 16 bases lay outside the gene matches. CDR3 sequence reads: CASSPSRAPTGADTQYF. Here the CDR3 DNA reads TGTGCCAGCAGCCCCTCAAGGGCACCCACAGGGGCAGATACGCAGTATTTT.

A few counts support this clonotype. The chain is built from TRBV21-1 and TRBJ1-2; the D segment call TRBD1 is taken from the table without a DNA check. TRBV21-1 corresponds to a pseudogene. The CDR3 is 12 residues long. The CDR3 region is CASSKEWGGYTF. The CDR3 bases are TGTGCCAGCAGCAAAGAATGGGGGGGCTACACCTTC.

The V gene is TRBV19, the J gene TRBJ2-1; 11 nucleotides agree with TRBD2. The V segment lost 7 bases and the J segment 7 bases; nucleotides outside the gene matches: 15. This CDR3 comprises 17 residues. CDR1 and CDR2 from the germline V gene are LNHDA and SQIVND (reference sequence). The chain's CDR3 is CASTGPYSGRAINEQFF. The CDR3 DNA sequence: TGTGCCAGTACCGGACCCTATAGCGGGAGGGCCATAAATGAGCAGTTCTTC.

This chain joins TRBV28 and TRBJ2-4; TRBD1 matches at 7 bases. The ends lost 6 bases at V and 8 bases at J; junction bases unmatched: 16. Germline V gives CDR1 MDHEN, CDR2 SYDVKM. The CDR3 covers 16 residues. The CDR3 DNA follows: TGTGCCAGCAGCTCCCTCCAGACAGGGATTGGTGACATTCAGTACTTC. Protein product: CASSSLQTGIGDIQYF. Full variable domain (remainder filled in from reference TRBV28 and TRBJ2-4): DVKVTQSSRYLVKRTGEKVFLECVQDMDHENMFWYRQDPGLGLRLIYFSYDVKMKEKGDIPEGYSVSREKKERFSLILESASTNQTSMYLCASSSLQTGIGDIQYFGAGTRLSVL.

This clonotype appeared a few times. This chain links TRBV24-1 with TRBJ2-2; TRBD1 might be the D (5 bases). Germline assignment: CDR1 KGHDR and CDR2 SFDVKD. The ends were cut back, 7 bases at V and 5 bases at J, with 10 bases in the middle. This CDR3 has 13 amino acids. CDR3 amino acids: CATRSSGTGELFF. The CDR3 DNA is TGTGCCACCAGGTCGTCAGGGACCGGGGAGCTGTTTTTT.

This clonotype has only a few counts. The rearrangement links TRBV7-8 to TRBJ2-1; 9 positions agree with TRBD2. Germline V lookup: CDR1 SGHVS, CDR2 FQNEAQ. V was pared by 4 bases and J by 5 bases, with 6 bases of the junction left unmatched. The CDR3 has 15 amino acids. For the CDR3, the DNA is TGTGCCAGCAGCTCAGGAAGACTAGCGGACAATGAGCAGTTCTTC. Translating gives CASSSGRLADNEQFF.

There are a few counts of this clonotype. The chain is built from TRBV14 and TRBJ2-3; 11 bases align to TRBD2. Germline V gene lookup returns CDR1 SGHDN and CDR2 FVKESK. There are 19 residues in the CDR3. Trimming removed 4 bases from V and 1 base from J; junction bases left unmatched: 13. DNA of the CDR3: TGTGCCAGCAGCCCACGATGGCTAGCGGGAGGATGGGGCACAGATACGCAGTATTTT. It codes for CASSPRWLAGGWGTDTQYF.

This clonotype was observed a few times. The chain carries TRBV5-1 and TRBJ1-4; tentative D call: TRBD1 (6 bases). This CDR3 contains 15 residues. V lost 4 bases, J lost 8 bases, and 18 bases lay in between. Germline V gives CDR1 SGHRS, CDR2 YFSETQ. In DNA form, the CDR3 reads TGCGCCAGCAGCCCGTCGGGACAAATCGAGGAAAAACTGTTTTTT. Its protein product is CASSPSGQIEEKLFF.

This clonotype was picked up many times. The rearrangement links TRBV4-3 to TRBJ1-3; D may be TRBD1 (5 bases). V gave up 1 base and J gave up 2 bases, with 6 bases separating them. From germline, CDR1 is LGHNA and CDR2 YSLEER. CDR3 size: 14 residues. The CDR3 nucleotides read TGCGCCAGCAGCCAAGGGGGGACTGGAAACACCATATATTTT. Its translation is CASSQGGTGNTIYF.

CDR3: CASSLGEGNEQFF. The DNA of the CDR3 is TGTGCCAGCAGCTTAGGCGAGGGCAATGAGCAGTTCTTC. The V and J genes are TRBV7-9 and TRBJ2-1; possible D gene TRBD2, 5 bases. Trimming shortened V by 1 base and J by 6 bases, and 7 bases separated the two germline ends. The CDR3 extends over 13 amino acids. Germline V gene data show CDR1 as SEHNR and CDR2 as FQNEAQ (reference sequence).

The chain joins TRBV14 to TRBJ1-4; D remains unclear. The CDR3 totals 16 residues. V lost 0 bases and J 2 bases, leaving 10 bases between the germline ends. Germline CDR1 and CDR2: SGHDN and FVKESK. The CDR3 loop reads CASSQEGGSTNEKLFF. The CDR3, as DNA: TGTGCCAGCAGCCAAGAAGGCGGCAGTACTAATGAAAAACTGTTTTTT. Complete variable domain (other parts from reference TRBV14 and TRBJ1-4): EAGVTQFPSHSVIEKGQTVTLRCDPISGHDNLYWYRRVMGKEIKFLLHFVKESKQDESGMPNNRFLAERTGGTYSTLKVQPAELEDSGVYFCASSQEGGSTNEKLFFGSGTQLSVL.

This clonotype was recorded a few times. V and J are TRBV6-6 and TRBJ2-3; 14 nucleotides match TRBD2. Germline V gives CDR1 MNHNY, CDR2 SVGAGI (reference sequence). The CDR3 runs 15 residues. Losses at the gene ends were 7 bases for V and 6 bases for J; bases not matched to a gene: 6. The CDR3 loop is CASIGTSGRRDTQYF. In nucleotides, the CDR3 is TGTGCCAGCATCGGGACTAGCGGGAGAAGGGATACGCAGTATTTT.